What follows are 19 T cell receptor beta chains derived from one specimen sequenced in a study of blood T cell repertoires in COVID-19. TCRdb keeps only in-frame clones here, not all; method: immunoSEQ multiplex PCR. The repertoire holds about 250,000 clones, with 85% to 90% as singletons. Sequenced sample: peripheral blood. These receptors were taken from a man younger than 45 with acute or convalescent COVID-19.

This chain uses TRBV11-2 with TRBJ1-1; a possible D gene is TRBD1 (6 bases). The V end was cut by 1 base, the J end by 4 bases, with 10 bases between. This CDR3 spans 14 amino acids. Germline CDR1 SGHAT, CDR2 FQNNGV. The CDR3 is CASSLGGPGTEAFF. The CDR3 nucleotides are TGTGCCAGCAGCTTAGGGGGGCCGGGCACTGAAGCTTTCTTT.

This clone has just a few counts. The rearrangement uses TRBV5-4 and TRBJ1-1, with a weak D call TRBD1 (6 bases). The CDR3 contains 13 residues. Germline-derived CDR1 and CDR2 are SGHNT and YYREEE (reference sequence). The ends were cut back, 0 bases at V and 4 bases at J, with 7 bases in the middle. CDR3 residues: CASSLGGRTEAFF. In DNA, the CDR3 is TGTGCCAGCAGCTTGGGGGGGCGCACTGAAGCTTTCTTT.

The CDR3 sequence: CASSLDRGALYSNQPQHF. The CDR3 DNA is TGTGCCAGTAGCTTGGACAGGGGGGCCTTATATAGCAATCAGCCCCAGCATTTT. The chain links TRBV19 to TRBJ1-5, with 10 bases that match TRBD1. The CDR3 is 18 residues long. Looked up from germline, CDR1 is LNHDA and CDR2 is SQIVND (reference sequence). After removal of 6 bases from V and 0 bases from J, the junction contained 11 bases not matched to a gene. The full variable domain, with the rest looked up from reference TRBV19 and TRBJ1-5, is DGGITQSPKYLFRKEGQNVTLSCEQNLNHDAMYWYRQDPGQGLRLIYYSQIVNDFQKGDIAEGYSVSREKKESFPLTVTSAQKNPTAFYLCASSLDRGALYSNQPQHFGDGTRLSIL.

The chain couples TRBV4-2 to TRBJ2-1; 8 nucleotides match TRBD2. The CDR3 totals 17 residues. In germline, CDR1 is LGHNA, CDR2 YNFKEQ. Losses at the gene ends were 0 bases for V and 4 bases for J; bases not matched to a gene: 8. CDR3 loop: CASSQEMRGALYNEQFF. CDR3 coding DNA: TGTGCCAGCAGCCAAGAGATGCGGGGGGCACTGTACAATGAGCAGTTCTTC.

The rearrangement uses TRBV18 and TRBJ2-3; D ambiguous. Germline CDR1 and CDR2: KGHSH and LQKENI. Trimming shortened V by 1 base and J by 2 bases, and 16 bases separated the two germline ends. The CDR3 covers 17 residues. CDR3 residues: CASSPQRLSITTDTQYF. CDR3 coding DNA: TGTGCCAGCTCACCACAACGACTTTCGATCACCACAGATACGCAGTATTTT.

In its sample, this clone was seen a few times. This chain joins TRBV19 and TRBJ2-7; tentative D call: TRBD1 (5 bases). From germline, CDR1 is LNHDA and CDR2 SQIVND (reference sequence). The CDR3 length is 13 residues. V was trimmed by 4 bases and J by 0 bases, leaving 7 bases between them. CDR3 region: CASSTDSSYEQYF. DNA for the CDR3: TGTGCCAGTAGTACTGACAGCTCCTACGAGCAGTACTTC.

The rearrangement joins TRBV19 to TRBJ2-5, with no clear D. This CDR3 is built from 15 residues. The germline V and J ends were trimmed by 4 bases and 1 base, with 13 bases remaining between them. The V gene's germline CDR1 is LNHDA and CDR2 SQIVND (reference sequence). The CDR3, as DNA: TGTGCCAGTAGTAGCCCGTTTACGGTCCAAGAGACCCAGTACTTC. Amino acids: CASSSPFTVQETQYF.

This chain uses TRBV18 with TRBJ1-6; the match to TRBD1 covers 8 bases. CDR1 and CDR2 (germline): KGHSH, LQKENI. The V segment lost 4 bases and the J segment 10 bases; nucleotides outside the gene matches: 6. The CDR3 extends over 14 amino acids. This CDR3 reads CASSQDRGGSPLHF. Here the CDR3 DNA reads TGTGCCAGCTCACAAGACAGGGGAGGGTCACCCCTCCACTTT.

The table lists this clone with a few counts. This chain uses TRBV5-5 with TRBJ1-4; tentatively, D is TRBD1 (5 bases). The CDR3 has 15 amino acids. V dropped 0 bases and J dropped 11 bases, with 17 bases sitting between them. CDR1 and CDR2 (germline): SGHKS, YYEKEE (reference sequence). The CDR3 DNA sequence: TGTGCCAGCAGCTTGGGCGACGTTGGGGGGTTTAAACTGTTTTTT. Translating it yields CASSLGDVGGFKLFF.

The chain couples TRBV28 to TRBJ2-3; 10 bases are a match to TRBD2. The length of the CDR3 is 15 residues. V lost 7 bases and J lost 5; bases outside the gene matches: 9. Looked up from germline, CDR1 is MDHEN and CDR2 is SYDVKM. CDR3 region: CASNPSGRGQDTQYF. In DNA form, the CDR3 reads TGTGCCAGCAACCCTAGCGGGAGAGGGCAAGATACGCAGTATTTT.

The genes are TRBV19 and TRBJ1-5, with D hard to call. Per the germline V gene, CDR1 is LNHDA and CDR2 is SQIVND (reference sequence). Trimming stripped 1 base from V and 2 bases from J, with 6 bases between. The CDR3 sequence is 14 residues long. The CDR3 protein is CASSIVGGNQPQHF. As DNA, the CDR3 is TGTGCCAGTAGTATAGTAGGAGGCAATCAGCCCCAGCATTTT.

The chain joins TRBV9 to TRBJ2-1; 13 nucleotides match TRBD2. The CDR3 is made up of 16 amino acids. V dropped 3 bases and J dropped 7; count of bases not matched to a gene: 7. Germline lookup yields CDR1 SGDLS and CDR2 YYNGEE. This CDR3 reads CASSAGLAGVENEQFF. Here the CDR3 DNA reads TGTGCCAGCAGCGCCGGACTAGCGGGGGTGGAAAATGAGCAGTTCTTC.

V gene TRBV7-2 combines with J gene TRBJ2-3; D uncertain. Trimming removed 5 bases from V and 4 bases from J, with 7 bases in between. The CDR3 runs to 12 residues. CDR1 and CDR2 (germline): SGHTA, FQGNSA. The CDR3 reads CASSHYADTQYF. The CDR3 DNA sequence: TGTGCCAGCAGCCACTACGCAGATACGCAGTATTTT.

DNA of the CDR3: TGTGCCAGCGGAGACAGGCCCAATCAGCCCCAGCATTTT. Translation gives CASGDRPNQPQHF. The J gene is TRBJ1-5, the V gene TRBV6-5; D perhaps matches TRBD1 (6 bases). The CDR3 has 13 amino acids. V lost 8 bases, J lost 3 bases, and 11 bases lay in between. The germline V gene has CDR1 MNHEY and CDR2 SVGAGI.

This chain uses TRBV4-2 with TRBJ1-5; maybe TRBD1 (5 bases). Between the trimmed V and J ends, which lost 8 bases and 4 bases, there was a span of 21 bases. From germline, CDR1 is LGHNA and CDR2 YNFKEQ. This CDR3 is built from 16 residues. CDR3 nucleotides: TGTGCCAGCGGCAAAACCACCGGGGGTGAGAATCAGCCCCAGCATTTT. Residues: CASGKTTGGENQPQHF.

The chain links TRBV5-1 to TRBJ2-1; 12 bases line up with TRBD2. V was clipped by 3 bases and J by 12 bases; unmatched bases: 13. The CDR3 loop spans 16 amino acids. Germline loops: CDR1 SGHRS, CDR2 YFSETQ. CDR3 sequence reads: CASSSLASGGAQRQFF. The CDR3 DNA follows: TGCGCCAGCAGCTCCCTAGCTAGCGGGGGGGCTCAACGGCAGTTCTTC.

The rearrangement uses TRBV6-5 and TRBJ1-6; no definite D call. Germline values: CDR1 MNHEY, CDR2 SVGAGI. V was cut by 6 bases and J by 3 bases, with 12 bases left in between. This CDR3 is built from 15 residues. CDR3 residues: CASSRVLLYNSPLHF. The DNA for the CDR3 is TGTGCCAGCAGCCGCGTCCTACTCTATAATTCACCCCTCCACTTT.

The V call is TRBV9, the J call TRBJ2-6, with TRBD1 matching 9 bases. J gave up 0 bases and V 6 bases, and 13 bases lay outside the gene matches. Looked up from germline, CDR1 is SGDLS and CDR2 is YYNGEE. CDR3 size: 19 residues. Here the CDR3 reads CASTDPTGQGTSGANVLTF. CDR3 bases: TGTGCCAGCACCGATCCAACGGGACAGGGCACCTCTGGGGCCAACGTCCTGACTTTC.

The rearrangement uses TRBV27 and TRBJ1-5; 8 bases fit TRBD1. CDR1 and CDR2 (germline): MNHEY, SMNVEV (reference sequence). The CDR3 has 15 amino acids. Trimming removed 2 bases from V and 7 bases from J; junction bases left unmatched: 7. CDR3 in amino acids: CASSLNGQGGQPQHF. The CDR3 nucleotides are TGTGCCAGCAGTTTAAATGGACAGGGAGGCCAGCCCCAGCATTTT.